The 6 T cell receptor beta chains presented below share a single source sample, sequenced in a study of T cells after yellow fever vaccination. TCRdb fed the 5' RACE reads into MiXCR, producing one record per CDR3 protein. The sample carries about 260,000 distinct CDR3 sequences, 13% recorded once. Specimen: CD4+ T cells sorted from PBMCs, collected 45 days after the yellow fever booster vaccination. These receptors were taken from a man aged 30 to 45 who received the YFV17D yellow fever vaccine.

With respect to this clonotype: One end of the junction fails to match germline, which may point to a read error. CDR3 sequence (DNA): TGCAGTGCTATCCAGACAGTCCAAGAGACCCACTACTTC. Protein: CSAIQTVQETHYF. The J gene is TRBJ2-5, the V gene TRBV20-1, with D perhaps matching TRBD1 (5 bases). The CDR3 length is 13 residues. Germline CDR1 DFQATT, CDR2 SNEGSKA (reference sequence).

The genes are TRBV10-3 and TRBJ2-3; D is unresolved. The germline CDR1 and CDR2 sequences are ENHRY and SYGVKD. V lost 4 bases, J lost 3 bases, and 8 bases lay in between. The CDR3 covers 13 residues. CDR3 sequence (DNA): TGTGCCATCAGTGCCACCCTGACAGATACGCAGTATTTT. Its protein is CAISATLTDTQYF.

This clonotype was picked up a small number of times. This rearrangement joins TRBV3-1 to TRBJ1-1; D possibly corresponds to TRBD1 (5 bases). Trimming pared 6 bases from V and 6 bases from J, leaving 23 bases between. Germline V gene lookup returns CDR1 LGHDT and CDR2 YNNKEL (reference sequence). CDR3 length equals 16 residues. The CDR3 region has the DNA TGTGCCAGCAGTCAAACCGGACTCAGGGAGTATGCTGAAGCTTTCTTT. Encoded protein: CASSQTGLREYAEAFF.

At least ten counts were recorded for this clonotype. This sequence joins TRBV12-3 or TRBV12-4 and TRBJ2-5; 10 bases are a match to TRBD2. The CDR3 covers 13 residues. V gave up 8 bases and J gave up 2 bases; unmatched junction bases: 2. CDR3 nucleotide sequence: TGTGCCAGCCTACTAGCGGGGCAAGAGACCCAGTACTTC. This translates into CASLLAGQETQYF.

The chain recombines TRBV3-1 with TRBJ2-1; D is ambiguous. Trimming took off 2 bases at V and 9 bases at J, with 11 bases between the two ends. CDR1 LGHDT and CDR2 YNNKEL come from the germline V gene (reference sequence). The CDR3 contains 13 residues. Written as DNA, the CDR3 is TGTGCCAGCAGCCAATCGTTTCCACGTGAGCAGTTCTTC. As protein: CASSQSFPREQFF.

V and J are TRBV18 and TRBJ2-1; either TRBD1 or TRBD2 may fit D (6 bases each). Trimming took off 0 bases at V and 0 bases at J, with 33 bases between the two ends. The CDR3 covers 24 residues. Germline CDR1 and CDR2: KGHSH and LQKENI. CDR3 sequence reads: CASSPPVGAGNAGQFFSSYNEQFF. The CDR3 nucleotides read TGTGCCAGCTCACCACCGGTGGGCGCGGGAAACGCGGGACAATTCTTCAGCTCCTACAATGAGCAGTTCTTC.